The 27 T cell receptor beta chains in this list originate from one sample, sequenced in a study of blood T cell repertoires in COVID-19. Method: immunoSEQ multiplex PCR; TCRdb's copy keeps in-frame clones and lacks some. The sample has about 200,000 clones; approximately 80% are singletons. Sequencing was carried out using PBMCs or T cells enriched from blood (not recorded which). The receptor set was obtained from a man between 35 and 55 years old who had recovered from COVID-19.

V gene TRBV7-9 combines with J gene TRBJ2-5; 12 bases match TRBD2. The CDR3 has 16 residues. Germline CDR1 SEHNR, CDR2 FQNEAQ (reference sequence). Trimming cost V 0 bases and J 5 bases; bases outside gene matches: 4. CDR3 sequence (DNA): TGTGCCAGCAGCTTAGCCAGGCTAGCGGGAGGGGAGACCCAGTACTTC. It is translated as CASSLARLAGGETQYF.

The chain has TRBV19 and TRBJ2-1; tentative D call: TRBD2 (5 bases). The CDR3 is 17 amino acids. CDR1 and CDR2 from the germline V gene are LNHDA and SQIVND (reference sequence). V was cut by 6 bases and J by 1 base, with 19 bases left in between. CDR3 loop: CASRRFGQSGSYNEQFF. The CDR3 region has the DNA TGTGCCAGTAGGCGCTTCGGGCAGAGCGGTTCCTACAATGAGCAGTTCTTC.

This chain links TRBV18 with TRBJ1-6; D perhaps matches TRBD1 (5 bases). Trimming shortened V by 0 bases and J by 9 bases, and 15 bases separated the two germline ends. Germline CDR1 and CDR2: KGHSH and LQKENI. The CDR3 contains 16 residues. The CDR3 DNA follows: TGTGCCAGCTCACCACCGGCGGCAGCAAGGGGTTCACCCCTCCACTTT. Its translation: CASSPPAAARGSPLHF.

This sequence joins TRBV19 and TRBJ2-3, with D hard to call. The CDR3 runs to 13 residues. Germline values: CDR1 LNHDA, CDR2 SQIVND (reference sequence). V was shortened by 3 bases and J by 2 bases, with 6 bases between the two germline ends. In DNA, the CDR3 is TGTGCCAGTAGTATGGAGTCCACAGATACGCAGTATTTT. This sequence encodes CASSMESTDTQYF.

This chain joins TRBV3-1 (or the pseudogene TRBV3-2) and TRBJ2-5, with 10 bases matching TRBD2. Germline values: CDR1 LGHDT, CDR2 YNNKEL (reference sequence). The CDR3 consists of 17 residues. V lost 4 bases, J lost 4 bases, and 12 bases stayed unmatched. CDR3 sequence (DNA): TGTGCCAGCAGCCGGGAGCGGGAGGGCTCCGGGTCAGAGACCCAGTACTTC. It specifies CASSREREGSGSETQYF.

The chain employs TRBV4-1 and TRBJ2-1, with 11 positions matching TRBD2. The CDR3 is 15 residues long. Germline V gene lookup returns CDR1 MGHRA and CDR2 YSYEKL. V lost 7 bases to trimming and J lost 9 bases; unmatched junction nucleotides: 11. Written as DNA, the CDR3 is TGCGCCAGCACGGTAGCGGGAGGGCCTGGTGGTGAGCAGTTCTTC. This encodes CASTVAGGPGGEQFF.

The rearrangement uses TRBV2 and TRBJ2-1, with TRBD1 matching 11 bases. CDR1 and CDR2 from the germline V gene are SNHLY and FYNNEI. V trimming: 5 bases; J trimming: 8 bases; junction bases outside the gene matches: 8. There are 15 residues in the CDR3. CDR3 DNA sequence: TGTGCCAGCAGTAAGGACAGGGGGCGGCGGGATGAGCAGTTCTTC. Translating it yields CASSKDRGRRDEQFF.

As regards this clone: This specimen includes other DNA sequences encoding the same CDR3. The chain couples TRBV18 to TRBJ1-6; D perhaps matches TRBD1 (5 bases). Germline CDR1 reads KGHSH; CDR2 reads LQKENI. The length of the CDR3 is 15 residues. Trimming stripped 3 bases from V and 5 bases from J, with 11 bases between. CDR3 region: CASSPPAGHNSPLHF. As DNA, the CDR3 is TGTGCCAGCTCACCCCCCGCGGGACATAATTCACCCCTCCACTTT.

This chain links TRBV7-9 with TRBJ1-4; 8 nucleotides match TRBD1. Germline values: CDR1 SEHNR, CDR2 FQNEAQ (reference sequence). Germline trimming cut 7 bases from V and 4 bases from J; bases unmatched to any gene: 5. This CDR3 has 14 amino acids. The CDR3 sequence: CASTKQGGNEKLFF. As DNA, the CDR3 is TGTGCCAGCACCAAACAGGGGGGTAATGAAAAACTGTTTTTT.

The V gene is TRBV24-1, the J gene TRBJ2-7; 10 positions match TRBD1. CDR3 size: 15 residues. The J segment lost 3 bases and the V segment lost 3 bases, leaving 4 bases of the junction unmatched. Germline assignment: CDR1 KGHDR and CDR2 SFDVKD. The CDR3 DNA reads as TGTGCCACCAGTGATCCCGGGACAGGGGTCTACGAGCAGTACTTC. It encodes CATSDPGTGVYEQYF.

The chain uses TRBV20-1 and TRBJ2-7; possible D gene TRBD2, 5 bases. This CDR3 contains 14 residues. V was shortened by 3 bases and J by 2 bases, with 14 bases between the two germline ends. Looked up from germline, CDR1 is DFQATT and CDR2 is SNEGSKA (reference sequence). CDR3 protein: CSASGLAETYEQYF. The CDR3 region has the DNA TGCAGTGCTAGTGGGCTAGCTGAAACCTACGAGCAGTACTTC.

The chain combines TRBV16 with TRBJ1-2, with 8 bases lining up with TRBD1. Germline CDR1 KGHSY, CDR2 FQNENV. This CDR3 has 14 residues. Trimming took 0 bases from V and 8 from J; bases not matched to a gene: 5. The CDR3 region is CASSQSGRGQGYTF. CDR3 nucleotide sequence: TGTGCCAGCAGCCAATCTGGCAGGGGGCAAGGCTACACCTTC.

This chain uses TRBV3-1 (or the pseudogene TRBV3-2) with TRBJ1-3; a weak D match, TRBD1 (6 bases). There are 16 residues in the CDR3. Per germline, CDR1 LGHDT and CDR2 YNNKEL (reference sequence). V was shortened by 3 bases and J by 2 bases, with 14 bases between the two germline ends. CDR3 region: CASSHTGSHPGNTIYF. The CDR3, as DNA: TGTGCCAGCAGCCACACAGGGTCCCATCCTGGAAACACCATATATTTT.

J is TRBJ2-3 and V is TRBV9, with a tentative D call TRBD2 (5 bases). Germline V gene sequence: CDR1 SGDLS, CDR2 YYNGEE. The V end lost 4 bases, the J end lost 6 bases, and 12 bases lay between the germline ends. The CDR3 runs 13 residues. In DNA form, the CDR3 reads TGTGCCAGCAGCCTCAGTAGCGAGGATACGCAGTATTTT. Translation: CASSLSSEDTQYF. The full variable domain, completed using reference TRBV9 and TRBJ2-3, is DSGVTQTPKHLITATGQRVTLRCSPRSGDLSVYWYQQSLDQGLQFLIQYYNGEERAKGNILERFSAQQFPDLHSELNLSSLELGDSALYFCASSLSSEDTQYFGPGTRLTVL.

J is TRBJ2-1 and V is TRBV30, with D perhaps TRBD2 (6 bases). This CDR3 contains 12 residues. Germline CDR1 reads GTSNPN; CDR2 reads SVGIG (reference sequence). The V and J ends lost 2 bases and 9 bases respectively, with 11 bases between them. CDR3 region: CAWSHGGGEQFF. Written as DNA, the CDR3 is TGTGCCTGGAGTCACGGGGGAGGTGAGCAGTTCTTC.

This clone showed up just once. The chain couples TRBV6-5 to TRBJ2-1, with 12 bases that match TRBD2. V shed 8 bases and J 8 bases; nucleotides not matched to a gene: 10. This CDR3 is 15 amino acids long. The germline gives CDR1 MNHEY, CDR2 SVGAGI. This chain's CDR3 is CASVSTSGSSDEQFF. The CDR3 DNA is TGTGCCAGCGTTTCGACTAGCGGGAGTAGCGATGAGCAGTTCTTC.

The rearrangement uses TRBV28 and TRBJ2-7, with TRBD2 as a possible D gene (6 bases). Trimming removed 8 bases from V and 9 bases from J, with 14 bases in between. The germline V gene has CDR1 MDHEN and CDR2 SYDVKM. This CDR3 is built from 11 residues. CDR3 residues: CASPGEEGQYF. The CDR3 coding sequence is TGTGCCAGCCCCGGAGAGGAGGGGCAGTACTTC.

The chain recombines TRBV25-1 with TRBJ2-7, with 10 bases identical to TRBD1. CDR3 length: 15 amino acids. V dropped 2 bases and J dropped 5; count of bases not matched to a gene: 6. CDR1 and CDR2 from the germline V gene are MGHDK and SYGVNS. This chain's CDR3 is CASSEVGTGEHEQYF. The DNA of the CDR3 is TGTGCCAGCAGTGAAGTTGGGACAGGGGAGCACGAGCAGTACTTC.

The CDR3 DNA reads TGCGCCAGCAGTGGAGGTCAGGGATCCAATGAGCAGTTCTTC. Translated: CASSGGQGSNEQFF. The V call is TRBV10-1, the J call TRBJ2-1, with D maybe TRBD1 (5 bases). Per germline, CDR1 WNHNN and CDR2 SYGVQD (reference sequence). V gave up 4 bases and J gave up 6 bases, with 13 bases separating them. The CDR3 consists of 14 residues.

This chain links TRBV7-3 with TRBJ2-7; D is perhaps TRBD1 (6 bases). Between the trimmed V and J ends, which lost 5 bases and 5 bases, there was a span of 22 bases. In germline, CDR1 is SGHTA, CDR2 FQGTGA. The CDR3 length is 16 residues. The CDR3 DNA reads TGTGCCAGCAGCCAGGGGCCCGGGACACCCGAAGACGAGCAGTACTTC. Translated, it gives CASSQGPGTPEDEQYF.

This clone was counted between two and nine times. This chain joins TRBV7-9 and TRBJ1-3; D unclear. Germline CDR1 and CDR2: SEHNR and FQNEAQ (reference sequence). V was shortened by 1 base and J by 1 base, with 5 bases between the two germline ends. CDR3 size: 14 residues. The CDR3 coding sequence is TGTGCCAGCAGCTTAGGGCAGTCTGGAAACACCATATATTTT. This translates into CASSLGQSGNTIYF. The complete variable domain, with remaining parts taken from reference TRBV7-9 and TRBJ1-3, reads DTGVSQNPRHKITKRGQNVTFRCDPISEHNRLYWYRQTLGQGPEFLTYFQNEAQLEKSRLLSDRFSAERPKGSFSTLEIQRTEQGDSAMYLCASSLGQSGNTIYFGEGSWLTVV.

With respect to this clone: One end of the junction varies from germline; a read error may be responsible. This chain connects TRBV18 to TRBJ2-2; D is possibly TRBD2 (5 bases). Germline V gene data show CDR1 as KGHSH and CDR2 as LQKENI. The CDR3 consists of 16 residues. For the CDR3, the DNA is TGTGCCAGCTCCCCACTGGCGGGTAGTCGGTCCGGGGAGCTGTTTTTT. Its translation is CASSPLAGSRSGELFF.

Only a few counts were recorded for this clone. The chain joins TRBV7-3 to TRBJ2-2; a possible D gene is TRBD1 (5 bases). V dropped 5 bases and J dropped 5 bases, with 18 bases sitting between them. The CDR3 has 16 amino acids. From germline, CDR1 is SGHTA and CDR2 FQGTGA. CDR3 nucleotides: TGTGCCAGCAGCCTGTTTGCAGGGTGGGATACCGGGGAGCTGTTTTTT. It codes for CASSLFAGWDTGELFF.

The chain carries TRBV5-3 and TRBJ2-5; 8 bases are shared with TRBD1. TRBV5-3 is labeled an ORF, and its function is uncertain. After removal of 0 bases from V and 6 bases from J, the junction contained 7 bases not matched to a gene. The CDR3 is 15 amino acids. DNA of the CDR3: TGTGCCAGAAGCTTGGGTCAGGGGGCACTGAAGACCCAGTACTTC. It is translated as CARSLGQGALKTQYF.

V gene TRBV6-4 combines with J gene TRBJ2-3, with 9 bases aligning to TRBD2. J lost 2 bases, V lost 7 bases, and 7 bases had no gene match. Germline lookup yields CDR1 MRHNA and CDR2 SNTAGT. CDR3 length: 15 amino acids. The CDR3 nucleotides read TGTGCCAGCACAGCGCTAGCGGGGTCCACAGATACGCAGTATTTT. This translates into CASTALAGSTDTQYF.

The J gene is TRBJ1-5, the V gene TRBV5-4; D may be TRBD1 (5 bases). Trimming stripped 4 bases from V and 6 bases from J, with 17 bases between. The CDR3 runs to 15 residues. CDR1 SGHNT and CDR2 YYREEE come from the germline V gene (reference sequence). This chain's CDR3 is CASSRGRGEGQPQHF. As DNA, the CDR3 is TGTGCCAGCAGCCGGGGGAGAGGGGAAGGTCAGCCCCAGCATTTT.

The chain joins TRBV4-3 to TRBJ1-5; no reliable D call. Trimming left V 0 bases short and J 2 bases short, with 11 bases between. This CDR3 contains 16 residues. Germline V gene data show CDR1 as LGHNA and CDR2 as YSLEER. In DNA, the CDR3 is TGCGCCAGCAGCCAAGATACCGGGTTCGGCAATCAGCCCCAGCATTTT. Its protein is CASSQDTGFGNQPQHF.